This TCR beta chain is drawn from a study of blood T cell repertoires in COVID-19 (dated by TCRdb to about 2020). Regarding the study in general: Samples covering the acute and convalescent phases of COVID-19 were provided by collaborators in the United States, Italy and Spain. The prospective study material was composed of cDNA or gDNA derived from T cells, B-cell-depleted T cells, or PBMCs. Subjects who had been exposed to COVID-19, were actively infected with it, or had recovered from it provided the deeply sampled blood TCRbeta repertoires that made up the dataset. The repertoires were made available in a free public database intended to serve as a resource for research on the immune response to SARS-CoV-2. Samples were obtained from the ongoing ImmuneRACE study (first 160 participants) and from some 1,200 subjects provided by 6 global collaborators. Sample metadata almost always included a de-identified subject ID, COVID-19 status, age in years and sex. Where available, HLA class I and class II types were taken from metadata supplied by the sample provider and were not determined by assay-based typing.

The immunoSEQ Assay, a bias-controlled multiplex PCR, was used to amplify TCRbeta CDR3 regions from genomic DNA. In the paper's pipeline: Nucleated cell counts per sample were estimated from amplification of reference gene primers within the assay. To quantify the absolute abundance of each unique TCRbeta CDR3 rearrangement, sequence reads were collapsed and filtered. For each sample, productive Simpson clonality was calculated as the square root of Simpson's diversity index across productive rearrangements. Drawn from immuneACCESS, this table holds only the in-frame rearrangements with V and J called that TCRdb kept. Clones are partly lost; checked studies trace under half to an unresolved V gene and leave the rest unexplained. V and J calls and clone size are those listed in that table; D and trimming were worked out from the DNA. Within this sample are about 280,000 clones, with around 90% of them counted one time only. The ten largest clones capture around 1.7% of the sample.

Enrolling through a virtual design, the prospective study's participants ranged in age from roughly 18 to 89 years and lived across 24 United States geographic areas. In the prospective study, cohorts were assigned on the basis of participant-reported clinical history obtained from a screening survey and a study questionnaire. Mobile phlebotomists in the prospective study collected whole blood, serum and a nasopharyngeal or oropharyngeal swab from every participant. Participants in the prospective study had the option to provide additional blood draws and questionnaires over an approximately 2-month period. Before DNA extraction, blood samples from the prospective study were shipped at room temperature or frozen. This clone was seen just once. Its binding antigen is unknown. Qualities for individual bases were not recorded, and no much larger clone is one base off. From the cysteine through the phenylalanine, the CDR3 covers 17 amino acids. CDR3 DNA only is kept here, 51 bases in frame from base 1. V is pruned by 4 bases and J by 7 bases, leaving 14 bases of the junction without a gene match. CDR1 and CDR2 are read off the germline V gene (reference sequence) as SGHNT and YYREEE.

Study-wide findings and limitations: The amount of clinical and demographic metadata varied by source and participant and was provided uncurated.

The sequence links TRBV5-4 to TRBJ2-1; TRBD2 matches 10 bases in the middle. The TCR comes from a woman aged 18 to 35 with acute COVID-19. The sequencing input was PBMCs or T cells enriched from blood (not recorded which). In nucleotide form, the sequence is TGTGCCAGCAGCGAGCCGTTAGCGGGAGGTAGGGTGAATGAGCAGTTCTTC. This translates into CASSEPLAGGRVNEQFF.